This T cell receptor (beta chain) was captured in a study of Ad26.COV2.S vaccination and SARS-CoV-2 variants (dated by TCRdb to the early 2020s). Regarding the study in general: Donors in the vaccine arm were drawn from COV1001, a multicentre, randomized, double-blind, placebo-controlled phase I-IIa trial testing Ad26.COV2.S in healthy adults. A total of 32 samples were included in the TCR-sequenced set, comprising some 20 Ad26.COV2.S vaccine recipients, 5 placebo recipients and 8 SARS-CoV-2 convalescent individuals. Dosing of Ad26.COV2.S was intramuscular, at either 5x10^10 or 1x10^11 viral particles, delivered as one shot or as two shots spaced 56 days apart. Sequencing of the TCRbeta repertoire served to evaluate the specificity and breadth of SARS-CoV-2-reactive T cell receptors following Ad26.COV2.S vaccination. Trial participants were randomized into five groups of five, in which low-dose or high-dose Ad26.COV2.S was given once or twice, or placebo was given on both occasions. Investigators did not know the trial group allocation while performing experiments and assessing outcomes.

The treatment or condition label corresponds to: around 19 received Ad26.COV2.S at low or high dose, single or two shots; 5 received placebo; per-sample allocation not given. Repertoires of vaccine and placebo recipients were sequenced from samples collected on day 63 after the first injection. In Cohort 1b, some 25 adults aged 18-55 years were enrolled at a single site in Boston, USA, between 29 July and 7 August 2020. As a vaccine, Ad26.COV2.S was a replication-incompetent adenovirus type 26 vector that expressed a prefusion-stabilized SARS-CoV-2 spike protein derived from the original Wuhan strain. The immunoSEQ Assay was the method used to sequence TCRbeta CDR3 regions. After extraction, genomic DNA underwent amplification by bias-controlled multiplex PCR, followed by high-throughput sequencing. Concerning the study's data processing: To quantify the absolute abundance of each unique TCRbeta CDR3 region, sequences were collapsed and filtered. T cell fraction was estimated by normalizing TCRbeta template counts to usable DNA, with usable DNA measured through amplification of reference genes found in all nucleated cells. Repertoire TCRs were annotated as SARS-CoV-2-specific when V gene, CDR3 amino acid sequence and J gene were exactly matched to a known reactive TCR set. The reference SARS-CoV-2 TCR set came from MIRA and was filtered for enrichment in COVID-19-positive ImmuneCODE repertoires, removing public or cross-reactive TCRs. Based on the MIRA antigens, annotated TCRs were further analysed at the level of specific ORF or position within ORF. Breadth was defined as annotated unique rearrangements over total unique productive rearrangements; depth was the summed frequency of those rearrangements. Group comparisons of TCR breadth used two-sided Wilcoxon rank-sum tests. TCRdb's version of the immuneACCESS table is confined to in-frame rearrangements and falls short of the full clone set. An unresolved V gene accounts for under half of the shortfall where checked; the remainder is of unknown origin. V, J and clone size are taken as reported in that table, and D and trimming were inferred from the DNA itself. The table for this sample lists approximately 300,000 clones; just under 85% of them were counted only once. The ten largest clones represent 2% to 2.5% of the sample.

Including cysteine and phenylalanine, the CDR3 has 21 amino acids. This entry keeps only the CDR3 DNA: 63 bases, framed from base 1. CDR1 and CDR2 are drawn from the germline V gene: SGHVS, FNYEAQ. Trimming removed 5 bases from V and 1 base from J; the gene matches leave 18 bases unexplained. On the study overall, not on this receptor specifically: The authors noted that the TCR breadth and depth analyses may have underestimated total T cell responses. Spike-specific TCR breadth was higher in Ad26.COV2.S recipients than in placebo recipients (P = 0.0014). Vaccine and placebo recipients had comparable non-spike TCR breadth, which fits with the vaccine containing only spike. After vaccination, spike-specific CD8+ and CD4+ T cell responses were reported to show substantial breadth. The study was not powered to compare responses between vaccine doses or regimens.

Worth noting for this clone: The antigen this receptor binds is unknown. Base quality data are lacking; no much larger clone is found one base away.

The V gene is TRBV7-6 and the J gene is TRBJ2-5, and 14 junction bases match TRBD2. This TCR derives from a person between 18 and 60 years old who received the Ad26.COV2.S COVID-19 vaccine or a placebo. Sequencing was performed on peripheral blood, taken in a trial of Ad26.COV2.S vaccine versus placebo. The CDR3 reads CASSLRLAGGRTFIGQETQYF. The nucleotide sequence is TGTGCCAGCAGCCTACGACTAGCGGGGGGGCGCACGTTCATTGGCCAAGAGACCCAGTACTTC.